This T cell receptor beta chain was sequenced for a study of blood T cell repertoires in COVID-19. Study as a whole: Samples taken during acute and convalescent COVID-19 were collected in the United States, Italy and Spain. PBMCs, B-cell-depleted T cells, or T cells provided the cDNA or gDNA that made up the material.

Authors' data handling: Using reference gene primer amplification, nucleated cell counts were estimated. Data came from immunoSEQ multiplex PCR; TCRdb stores just in-frame clones and leaves some out. From that table come the V and J calls and clone size; the DNA was used to work out D and trimming. The sample holds fewer than 500,000 clones, just over 85% seen once. Germline V lookup: CDR1 LNHDA, CDR2 SQIVND (reference sequence). The CDR3 loop spans 16 amino acids. The J segment lost 0 bases and the V segment lost 4 bases, leaving 7 bases of the junction unmatched. V usage is TRBV19 and J usage is TRBJ2-5; 8 positions agree with TRBD1. Sequenced: peripheral blood. This TCR derives from a woman aged 25-40 years with active or convalescent COVID-19. CDR3: CASSRAGGMYQETQYF. The CDR3 DNA reads TGTGCCAGTAGTAGGGCAGGGGGCATGTACCAAGAGACCCAGTACTTC.